This is a list of T cell receptor beta chains from one sample in a study of T cells after yellow fever vaccination. From the 5' RACE reads, TCRdb called clonotypes with MiXCR, one entry per CDR3 protein. This sample has about 350,000 distinct CDR3 sequences, with 11% found just once. This sample comprised PBMCs, obtained on the day of the first yellow fever vaccination. The receptors shown here come from a young man who received the YFV17D yellow fever vaccine. The CDR3 runs from the conserved cysteine through the conserved F or W. The D gene is left open where the match is weak. Rows may omit the clone size; those that give it use once, few, many or a size class.

.,TRBJ1-1,TRBV12-3/TRBV12-4,.,TGTGCCAGCAGTTTTGGGGTTTACACTGAAGCTTTCTTT,CASSFGVYTEAFF
TRBD2,TRBJ2-5,TRBV6-5,.,TGTGCCAGCAGTTACTCGAGTCTAGCGGGGGGCCCATGGACCCAGTACTTC,CASSYSSLAGGPWTQYF
.,TRBJ1-4,TRBV19,.,TGTGCCAGTAGTAGACAGTACAATGAAAAACTGTTTTTT,CASSRQYNEKLFF
.,TRBJ2-3,TRBV6-2/TRBV6-3,few,TGTGCCAGCAGTCAGATATCCAAAGGAGTCACAGATACGCAGTATTTT,CASSQISKGVTDTQYF
.,TRBJ1-2,TRBV19,.,TGTGCCAGTAGAATATCTCGGACAGCTCCTTATGGCTACACCTTC,CASRISRTAPYGYTF
TRBD2,TRBJ2-3,TRBV6-2/TRBV6-3,few,TGTGCCAGCAGTTATTTAGCGGGGAGCACAGATACGCAGTATTTT,CASSYLAGSTDTQYF
.,TRBJ1-3,TRBV13,.,TGTGCCAGCAGTAGGGACATCGACTCTGGAAACACCATATATTTT,CASSRDIDSGNTIYF
TRBD2,TRBJ2-1,TRBV5-1,.,TGCGCCAGCAGCGGAACTAGCGGGGGGGCCAGGAATGAGCAGTTCTTC,CASSGTSGGARNEQFF
.,TRBJ1-6,TRBV5-6,.,TGTGCCAGCAGCTTGGATGGACAGTTCTATAATTCACCCCTCCACTTT,CASSLDGQFYNSPLHF
TRBD1,TRBJ2-5,TRBV4-3,.,TGCGCCAGCAGCCAAGGACAGGGTTATCAAGAGACCCAGTACTTC,CASSQGQGYQETQYF
TRBD1,TRBJ1-2,TRBV3-1,few,TGTGCCAGCAGCCCCCGGGACAGCCGGGGACCTAATCCCGTCTTC,CASSPRDSRGPNPVF
.,TRBJ2-1,TRBV7-2,few,TGTGCCAGCAGCTTCACCCGCCATGAGCAGTTCTTC,CASSFTRHEQFF
.,TRBJ2-2,TRBV18,.,TGTGCCAGCTCACCAGAGTCACTACGGAACACCGGGGAGCTGTTTTTT,CASSPESLRNTGELFF
.,TRBJ1-2,TRBV6-5,.,TGTGCCAGCAGCTTAACGGACGGCAACTATGGCTACACCTTC,CASSLTDGNYGYTF
.,TRBJ2-2,TRBV20-1,.,TGCAGTGCTAGAGATACGGGGAGGAACACCGGGGAGCTGTTTTTT,CSARDTGRNTGELFF
.,TRBJ2-1,TRBV5-1,.,TGCGCCAGCAGCTTGGTTTCGGTTATCAATGAGCAGTTCTTC,CASSLVSVINEQFF
.,TRBJ2-3,TRBV7-3,.,TGTGCCAGCAGCTCAACCCCCCCAGATACGCAGTATTTT,CASSSTPPDTQYF
.,TRBJ1-3,TRBV20-1,few,TGCAGTGCCCCCGAACGGACTTCGGGAAACACCATATATTTT,CSAPERTSGNTIYF
.,TRBJ2-3,TRBV9,.,TGTGCCAGCAGCGTACTAGGGATCACAGATACGCAGTATTTT,CASSVLGITDTQYF
.,TRBJ2-1,TRBV7-2,few,TGTGCCAGCAGCTTAGGGACACGGGGCGTCCAGTTCTTC,CASSLGTRGVQFF
.,TRBJ2-3,TRBV7-9,.,TGTGCCAGCAGCTTATCAAGCCGAGATACGCAGTATTTT,CASSLSSRDTQYF
.,TRBJ2-3,TRBV5-6,.,TGTGCCAGCAGCTCTCGGACAGCCTACACAGATACGCAGTATTTT,CASSSRTAYTDTQYF
.,TRBJ1-5,TRBV29-1,.,TGCAGCGCCGGGGGGAGGAATCAGCCCCAGCATTTT,CSAGGRNQPQHF
TRBD2,TRBJ2-3,TRBV6-1,.,TGTGCCAGCAGACGTAGCGGGGGGGCCCCAGATACGCAGTATTTT,CASRRSGGAPDTQYF
.,TRBJ1-4,TRBV20-1,.,TGCAGTGCGAAGCCGGGAACTAATGAAAAACTGTTTTTT,CSAKPGTNEKLFF
.,TRBJ1-2,TRBV20-1,.,TGCAGTGCTAGTAGGGCGCTGGACTATGGCTTCACCTTC,CSASRALDYGFTF
.,TRBJ2-4,TRBV4-1,few,TGCGCCAGCAGCCCCTCCGCGCCAGGGGCTGCCAAAAACATTCAGTACTTC,CASSPSAPGAAKNIQYF
TRBD1,TRBJ1-1,TRBV18,.,TGTGCCAGCTCATCAACCCTTGACAGGGGGCGGGGCACTGAAGCTTTCTTT,CASSSTLDRGRGTEAFF
.,TRBJ1-1,TRBV7-8,many,TGTGCCAGCAGCTTATACTCCTCGGATAGGGGAGCTTTCTTT,CASSLYSSDRGAFF
TRBD2,TRBJ2-1,TRBV7-9,many,TGTGCCAGCAGCCCCCCGGGGGGTCGAAATGAGCAGTTCTTC,CASSPPGGRNEQFF
.,TRBJ2-3,TRBV11-2,.,TGTGCCAGCAGCTACCTAGCTGGGGGGCTGTCTAGCACAGATACGCAGTATTTT,CASSYLAGGLSSTDTQYF
.,TRBJ2-3,TRBV7-6,few,TGTGCCAGCAGCGCCGGGTCAGATACGCAGTATTTT,CASSAGSDTQYF
.,TRBJ1-6,TRBV24-1,few,TGTGCCACCGGGAGGGGGGCGAAAGGAAATTCACCCCTCCACTTT,CATGRGAKGNSPLHF
.,TRBJ2-3,TRBV6-5,.,TGTGCCAGCAGTTACTCGGGGGGGCTCGCGCAGTATTTT,CASSYSGGLAQYF
.,TRBJ1-6,TRBV5-6,.,TGTGCCAGCAGCTACGCTTTCTCTTCACCCCTCCACTTT,CASSYAFSSPLHF
.,TRBJ2-3,TRBV7-9,many,TGTGCCAGCAGCTTAAACCAGGTGACAGATACGCAGTATTTT,CASSLNQVTDTQYF
.,TRBJ1-6,TRBV7-9,.,TGTGCCAGCTCCAAAACGGGGGCCTATAATTCACCCCTCCACTTT,CASSKTGAYNSPLHF
TRBD1,TRBJ2-1,TRBV10-1,many,TGCGCCAGCATTAGCGGACAGGGGGCGGCGTACCCCCAGTCGAATGAGCAGTTCTTC,CASISGQGAAYPQSNEQFF
.,TRBJ2-3,TRBV20-1,many,TGCAGTGCGGTGCCCGGTATCACAGATACGCAGTATTTT,CSAVPGITDTQYF
.,TRBJ2-3,TRBV6-1,few,TGTGCCAGCTCCAAAGTGGGGGGATCGGCAGATACGCAGTATTTT,CASSKVGGSADTQYF
.,TRBJ1-3,TRBV6-1,many,TGTGCCAGCAGGGAGACAGCAGTCTCTGGAAACACCATATATTTT,CASRETAVSGNTIYF
.,TRBJ1-6,TRBV7-9,.,TGTGCCAGCAGCCCCCGCGGGGGCAATAATTCACCCCTCCACTTT,CASSPRGGNNSPLHF
.,TRBJ1-2,TRBV5-1,many,TGCGCCAGCACCCGCGGCCAGGGGAACTATGGCTACACCTTC,CASTRGQGNYGYTF
.,TRBJ1-1,TRBV4-3,few,TGCGCCAGCAGCCAAGATGTATCGTACACTGAAGCTTTCTTT,CASSQDVSYTEAFF
TRBD1,TRBJ1-1,TRBV7-2,many,TGTGCCAGCAGCTCAACAGGGGGCCTCACTGAAGCTTTCTTT,CASSSTGGLTEAFF
.,TRBJ2-3,TRBV6-5,few,TGTGCCAGCAGTCACATTCGGGACACAGATACGCAGTATTTT,CASSHIRDTDTQYF
TRBD1,TRBJ1-5,TRBV20-1,few,TGCAGTGCTAGACGATCGGGACAGTTGATTCATAGCAATCAGCCCCAGCATTTT,CSARRSGQLIHSNQPQHF
TRBD1,TRBJ1-5,TRBV7-2,few,TGTGCCAGCGGAGACAGGGGGCTAGGCCAGCCCCAGCATTTT,CASGDRGLGQPQHF
TRBD1,TRBJ2-5,TRBV5-1,.,TGCGCCAGTCTCCGAGACAGGGGTGAGACCCAGTACTTC,CASLRDRGETQYF
.,TRBJ1-5,TRBV7-9,few,TGTGCCAGCAGCCTGACAGTCGATCAGCCCCAGCATTTT,CASSLTVDQPQHF
.,TRBJ1-2,TRBV2,.,TGTGCCAGCAGTTTAAGTTTAGGGGGTAGCTATGGCTACACCTTC,CASSLSLGGSYGYTF
.,TRBJ2-5,TRBV6-2/TRBV6-3,once,TGTGCCAGCAGCTCCCCTGAGCACTGGGAGACCCAGTACTTC,CASSSPEHWETQYF
.,TRBJ1-1,TRBV11-2,few,TGTGCCAGCAGCGCCCTACAGGGTGAAGCTTTCTTT,CASSALQGEAFF
.,TRBJ1-1,TRBV6-5,.,TGTGCCAGCAGTTACTCCGGGGGGCGCTTGAGCACTGAAGCTTTCTTT,CASSYSGGRLSTEAFF
.,TRBJ1-1,TRBV10-3,.,TGTGCCATCAGGGTCGAGAACACTGAAGCTTTCTTT,CAIRVENTEAFF
.,TRBJ2-4,TRBV6-2/TRBV6-3,.,TGTGCCAGCAGTCTTTCCGGGGCAGGGAGAGCCAAAAACATTCAGTACTTC,CASSLSGAGRAKNIQYF
.,TRBJ1-6,TRBV28,few,TGTGCCAGCAGTTACGTGTCCGAGAATTCACCCCTCCACTTT,CASSYVSENSPLHF
.,TRBJ2-5,TRBV29-1,.,TGCAGCGTTGGTCCCCGGACAGAAGAGACCCAGTACTTC,CSVGPRTEETQYF
.,TRBJ2-3,TRBV25-1,.,TGTGCCAGCAATCTCGCGGGCGCAGATACGCAGTATTTT,CASNLAGADTQYF
TRBD2,TRBJ2-5,TRBV15,many,TGTGCCACCAGCAGAGGCTTACTAGCGGGGGGGCCAGAAGAGACCCAGTACTTC,CATSRGLLAGGPEETQYF